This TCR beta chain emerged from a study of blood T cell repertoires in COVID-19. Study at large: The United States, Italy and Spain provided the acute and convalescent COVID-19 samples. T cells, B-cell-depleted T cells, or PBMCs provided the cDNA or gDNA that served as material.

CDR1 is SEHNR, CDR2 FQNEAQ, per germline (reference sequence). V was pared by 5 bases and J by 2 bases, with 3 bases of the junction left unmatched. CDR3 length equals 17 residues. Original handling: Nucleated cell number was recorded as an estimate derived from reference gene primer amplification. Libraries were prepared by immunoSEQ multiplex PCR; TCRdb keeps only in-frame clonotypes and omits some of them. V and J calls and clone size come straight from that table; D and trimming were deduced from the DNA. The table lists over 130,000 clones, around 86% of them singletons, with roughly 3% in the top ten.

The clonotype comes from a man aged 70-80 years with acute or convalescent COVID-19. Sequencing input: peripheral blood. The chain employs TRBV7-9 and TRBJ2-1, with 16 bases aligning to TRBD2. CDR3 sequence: CASSEGLAGGPYNEQFF. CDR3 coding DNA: TGTGCCAGCAGCGAGGGACTAGCGGGAGGGCCCTACAATGAGCAGTTCTTC.